Listed below are T cell receptor beta chains from one sample, sequenced in a study of metastatic and nonmetastatic thyroid tumors. Via MiXCR, TCRdb re-called the PCR reads. Here the sample spans fewer than 50,000 clones, 28% being singletons. The sample comprised blood. These receptors all stem from a male donor with papillary thyroid cancer or a benign thyroid nodule (not recorded which). Some clones in this sample may be carry-over from other donors' samples. The CDR3 runs from the conserved cysteine through the conserved F or W. Each record gives: J gene, clone size, D gene, V gene, CDR3 protein, CDR3 DNA. A D gene is named only where the DNA matches it firmly. Part of the rows lack a size; the others show once, few, many or a class for expanded clones.

>TRBJ2-1|NA|NA|TRBV11-2
CASSLDVVISYNEQFF
TGTGCCAGCAGCTTAGATGTTGTGATCTCCTACAATGAGCAGTTCTTC
>TRBJ1-1|many|NA|TRBV9
CASSVRWLGEAFF
TGTGCCAGCAGCGTTAGATGGTTGGGTGAAGCTTTCTTT
>TRBJ2-7|many|NA|TRBV10-3
CAISESPVSNAYEQYF
TGTGCCATCAGTGAGTCCCCTGTATCCAATGCCTACGAGCAGTACTTC
>TRBJ2-6|few|NA|TRBV6-1
CASSGVGARSSGANVLTF
TGTGCCAGCAGTGGCGTCGGTGCCCGTTCTAGTGGGGCCAACGTCCTGACTTTC
>TRBJ2-3|NA|NA|TRBV19
CARSIRPVPTDTQYF
TGTGCCCGTAGCATCAGACCAGTCCCCACAGATACGCAGTATTTT
>TRBJ2-2|NA|NA|TRBV9
CASSVASPNGELFF
TGTGCCAGCAGCGTAGCCAGTCCGAACGGGGAGCTGTTTTTT
>TRBJ2-7|few|TRBD1|TRBV5-1
CASSAGQGGSSYEQYF
TGCGCCAGCAGCGCCGGACAGGGCGGTAGCTCCTACGAGCAGTACTTC
>TRBJ2-7|few|NA|TRBV30
CAWGWGYEQYF
TGTGCCTGGGGGTGGGGTTACGAGCAGTACTTC
>TRBJ2-5|many|TRBD1|TRBV15
CATSRDRGQETQYF
TGTGCCACCAGCAGAGACAGGGGGCAAGAGACCCAGTACTTC
>TRBJ1-2|NA|NA|TRBV28
CASSPYRDFFYGYTF
TGTGCCAGCAGTCCGTACAGGGATTTCTTCTATGGCTACACCTTC
>TRBJ2-3|few|TRBD2|TRBV20-1
CSARDQSRGGGTDTQYF
TGCAGTGCTAGAGATCAAAGCCGGGGGGGTGGCACAGATACGCAGTATTTT
>TRBJ1-1|many|NA|TRBV30
CAWTGLVNTEAFF
TGTGCCTGGACTGGGTTGGTGAACACTGAAGCTTTCTTT
>TRBJ2-7|NA|TRBD2|TRBV7-2
CASSEPGLVTYEQYF
TGTGCCAGCAGCGAGCCGGGACTAGTGACGTACGAGCAGTACTTC
>TRBJ2-7|NA|NA|TRBV4-1
CASSQDRGPYEQYF
TGCGCCAGCAGCCAAGACAGGGGCCCATACGAGCAGTACTTC
>TRBJ2-1|medium-sized|TRBD2|TRBV16
CASSQSASGNQNEQFF
TGTGCCAGCAGCCAATCGGCTAGCGGAAACCAAAATGAGCAGTTCTTC
>TRBJ1-1|many|TRBD1|TRBV30
CAWSAGGIRTEAFF
TGTGCCTGGAGTGCAGGGGGGATTCGCACTGAAGCTTTCTTT
>TRBJ1-5|few|NA|TRBV20-1
CSARLQGFDNQPQHF
TGCAGTGCGAGACTCCAGGGGTTTGACAATCAGCCCCAGCATTTT
>TRBJ2-2|NA|NA|TRBV5-1
CASNRGGSNTVELFF
TGCGCCAGCAACCGAGGGGGGTCGAACACCGTGGAGCTGTTTTTT
>TRBJ2-1|NA|TRBD2|TRBV6-1
CASSLAGVGNEQFF
TGTGCCAGCAGTTTAGCGGGCGTGGGGAATGAGCAGTTCTTC
>TRBJ2-5|many|NA|TRBV4-2
CASSQTGGTNQETQYF
TGTGCCAGCAGCCAAACGGGGGGCACCAACCAAGAGACCCAGTACTTC
>TRBJ2-1|NA|NA|TRBV6-5
CASSDLAGGSYNEQFF
TGTGCCAGCAGCGACTTAGCAGGAGGCTCCTACAATGAGCAGTTCTTC
>TRBJ2-1|NA|TRBD2|TRBV27
CPSSPGLAGSNEQFF
TGTCCCAGCAGTCCAGGACTAGCGGGATCCAATGAGCAGTTCTTC
>TRBJ2-5|NA|TRBD2|TRBV20-1
CSARDQSRGEDQETQYF
TGCAGTGCTAGAGATCAAAGCCGGGGGGAAGACCAAGAGACCCAGTACTTC
>TRBJ2-7|NA|NA|TRBV28
CASSPSYRVYEQYF
TGTGCCAGCAGTCCATCCTACAGGGTCTACGAGCAGTACTTC
>TRBJ1-5|many|NA|TRBV28
CTSSYLVVFGGTYQPQHF
TGTACCAGCAGTTATCTGGTGGTATTTGGGGGCACGTATCAGCCCCAGCATTTT
>TRBJ2-7|many|NA|TRBV7-9
CASSSQTGEGSYF
TGTGCCAGCAGCTCCCAGACAGGGGAGGGGAGTTACTTC
>TRBJ1-5|many|NA|TRBV28
CASRGSGLVRQPQHF
TGTGCCAGCAGAGGGTCGGGTCTTGTTCGTCAGCCCCAGCATTTT
>TRBJ2-5|many|NA|TRBV7-8
CASKYRGGQETQYF
TGTGCCAGCAAATACAGGGGGGGCCAAGAGACCCAGTACTTC
>TRBJ1-5|many|NA|TRBV24-1
CATSDLKGPSNQPQHF
TGTGCCACCAGTGATTTAAAGGGACCAAGCAATCAGCCCCAGCATTTT
>TRBJ1-1|many|TRBD1|TRBV19
CATQDRMNTEAFF
TGTGCCACACAGGACAGGATGAACACTGAAGCTTTCTTT
>TRBJ2-4|many|NA|TRBV19
CASSISDQELAKNIQYF
TGTGCCAGTAGTATATCTGACCAAGAACTAGCCAAAAACATTCAGTACTTC
>TRBJ1-6|many|NA|TRBV7-9
CASSFLFKSSPLHF
TGTGCCAGCAGCTTCTTGTTTAAAAGCTCACCCCTCCACTTT
>TRBJ2-3|once|NA|TRBV30
CDLDWGREDTQYF
TGTGACTTAGACTGGGGGCGCGAAGATACGCAGTATTTT
>TRBJ2-7|many|NA|TRBV3-1
CASSRRTGQRSSYEQYF
TGTGCCAGCAGCCGACGCACGGGACAACGGAGCTCCTACGAGCAGTACTTC
>TRBJ2-7|few|NA|TRBV30
CAWSATRGLGDKQYF
TGTGCCTGGAGTGCTACTCGGGGCCTGGGCGATAAGCAGTACTTC
>TRBJ1-1|many|NA|TRBV5-3
CASQAWGAPSIAEAFF
TGTGCCAGCCAAGCTTGGGGGGCGCCATCAATCGCTGAAGCTTTCTTT
>TRBJ1-5|few|NA|TRBV2
CASTPHGASNQPQHF
TGTGCCAGCACCCCCCATGGGGCCAGCAATCAGCCCCAGCATTTT
>TRBJ2-7|many|TRBD2|TRBV7-2
CASSSLGSGGLSSYEQYF
TGTGCCAGCAGCTCCCTGGGTAGCGGGGGGCTAAGCTCCTACGAGCAGTACTTT
>TRBJ2-1|many|NA|TRBV29-1
CSVEDFQFF
TGCAGCGTTGAAGATTTTCAGTTCTTC
>TRBJ2-7|NA|NA|TRBV6-1
CASNRGGLEQYF
TGTGCCAGCAACCGGGGAGGATTGGAGCAGTACTTC
>TRBJ2-2|many|NA|TRBV19
CATGGLQGFNPGELFF
TGTGCCACCGGGGGTCTACAGGGTTTTAATCCCGGGGAGCTGTTTTTT
>TRBJ2-7|many|NA|TRBV4-1
CASSQQFGAVLDEQYF
TGCGCCAGCAGCCAGCAGTTCGGGGCCGTCTTAGACGAGCAGTACTTC
>TRBJ2-5|many|NA|TRBV6-1
CASSSRETQYF
TGTGCCAGCAGCTCGCGGGAGACCCAGTACTTC
>TRBJ2-6|NA|NA|TRBV20-1
CSASLGPGPRSGANVLTF
TGCAGTGCTAGCCTCGGGCCAGGACCTCGGTCTGGGGCCAACGTCCTGACTTTC
>TRBJ2-1|NA|NA|TRBV14
CASSHYPPEFNEQFF
TGTGCCAGCAGCCACTACCCCCCCGAATTCAATGAGCAGTTCTTC
>TRBJ1-1|many|NA|TRBV5-5
CASSINIGRQNTEAFF
TGTGCCAGCAGCATTAATATTGGACGACAGAACACTGAAGCTTTCTTT
>TRBJ2-1|medium-sized|NA|TRBV20-1
CSGKRYNEQFF
TGCAGTGGAAAAAGGTACAATGAGCAGTTCTTC
>TRBJ2-3|few|NA|TRBV19
CASSSPDYSPSGDTQYF
TGTGCCAGTAGTTCCCCAGACTATTCCCCGTCGGGGGATACGCAGTATTTT
>TRBJ1-1|NA|NA|TRBV5-1
CAGGAGSVGTEAIF
TGCGCCGGCGGCGCCGGGTCCGTAGGCACTGAAGCTATCTTT
>TRBJ1-1|NA|NA|TRBV6-1
CASSEDSEAFF
TGTGCCAGCAGTGAGGACAGCGAAGCTTTCTTT
>TRBJ2-7|NA|TRBD1|TRBV20-1
CSANRGRNEQYF
TGCAGTGCCAACAGGGGGAGAAACGAGCAGTACTTC
>TRBJ2-3|once|NA|TRBV7-9
CASSLPGVDTQYF
TGTGCCAGCAGCCTCCCGGGCGTAGATACGCAGTATTTT
>TRBJ2-3|NA|TRBD2|TRBV27
CASSLRREGDTQYF
TGTGCCAGCAGTTTACGGCGGGAGGGAGATACGCAGTATTTT
>TRBJ1-3|many|NA|TRBV7-2
CASSSMGGTGNTIYF
TGTGCCAGCAGCTCCATGGGGGGGACTGGAAACACCATATATTTT
>TRBJ1-4|many|NA|TRBV29-1
CSVSGLVPNEKLFF
TGCAGCGTTTCAGGCCTTGTCCCTAATGAAAAACTGTTTTTT